This entry lists 30 T cell receptor beta chains sequenced from one sample in a study of tumor-infiltrating lymphocytes in primary liver carcinoma. The authors made TCR beta cDNA from around 500 ng total RNA with a constant-region primer. Library construction for TCR beta comprised three nested multiplex PCR rounds performed with slightly modified ARM-PCR. For around 10 cycles apiece, the opening two PCR rounds ran with TRBV1-TRBV30 forward primers and a C-beta reverse primer. TCRdb reprocessed the multiplex PCR reads via MiXCR and lists one record per CDR3 protein. Here the sample spans 200,000 or so distinct CDR3 sequences, 65% being singletons. Germline DNA was extracted too, while blood RNA derived from unsorted whole blood. Source material: peripheral blood. The receptors here all came from a woman in her sixties with primary liver carcinoma and hepatitis B virus infection.

For this clonotype: Without the conserved terminal phenylalanine or tryptophan, this CDR3 likely stems from a read error. The V call is TRBV11-2, the J call TRBJ2-7; 8 bases map to TRBD2. There are 16 residues in the CDR3. The trim removed 4 bases at V and 1 base at J, leaving 9 bases unmatched. CDR1 is SGHAT, CDR2 FQNNGV, per germline. The CDR3 DNA sequence: TGTGCCAGCAGCTCCCGGATAGCGGGATGGTCCTACGAGCAGTACTCC. It translates to CASSSRIAGWSYEQYS.

The chain recombines TRBV5-1 with TRBJ2-1, with 10 bases lining up with TRBD2. The CDR3 is 15 amino acids. J was trimmed by 7 bases and V by 5 bases; bases with no gene match: 9. The V gene's germline CDR1 is SGHRS and CDR2 YFSETQ. The CDR3 sequence: CASRPTSGKDNEQFF. CDR3 DNA: TGCGCCAGCAGGCCAACTAGCGGGAAGGATAATGAGCAGTTCTTC.

The rearrangement joins TRBV30 to TRBJ2-3, with 11 positions matching TRBD2. V lost 3 bases, J lost 4 bases, and 15 bases stayed unmatched. This CDR3 contains 18 residues. Germline values: CDR1 GTSNPN, CDR2 SVGIG (reference sequence). The CDR3: CAWRQKPLTSGTADTQYF. The CDR3 DNA is TGTGCCTGGAGACAGAAACCTCTGACTAGCGGGACCGCAGATACGCAGTATTTT.

This chain joins TRBV20-1 and TRBJ2-3; 8 bases line up with TRBD2. V dropped 5 bases and J dropped 9; count of bases not matched to a gene: 4. This CDR3 contains 11 residues. CDR1 is DFQATT, CDR2 SNEGSKA, per germline (reference sequence). This CDR3 reads CSAAGLGTQYF. CDR3 coding DNA: TGCAGTGCTGCGGGACTAGGGACGCAGTATTTT.

Points on this clonotype: A read error may account for a junction end that differs from germline. The chain has TRBV11-2 and TRBJ2-1; D possibly corresponds to TRBD1 (8 bases). Germline V gene data show CDR1 as SGHAT and CDR2 as FQNNGV. The CDR3 has 16 amino acids. The CDR3 sequence: CASSQGAGAPYNERFF. The CDR3 nucleotides read TGTGCCAGCAGCCAGGGGGCGGGAGCTCCCTACAATGAGCGGTTCTTC.

To note about this clonotype: One end of the junction is discordant with germline, which a read error may explain. The rearrangement links TRBV11-2 to TRBJ1-2; no firm D call. The CDR3 runs to 15 residues. The germline V gene encodes CDR1 SGHAT and CDR2 FQNNGV. CDR3 coding DNA: TGTGCCAACAGCTTAGGACTGGGAGCGGACTATGGCTACACCTTC. Its protein is CANSLGLGADYGYTF.

The chain employs TRBV6-1 and TRBJ1-1; D is possibly TRBD1 (6 bases). Germline V gene sequence: CDR1 MNHNS, CDR2 SASEGT. This CDR3 is 14 amino acids long. Trimming cost V 7 bases and J 5 bases, with 17 bases left between them. The CDR3 region is CASIVGGGGTEAFF. The CDR3 nucleotides are TGTGCCAGCATCGTAGGGGGGGGTGGAACTGAAGCTTTCTTT.

In regard to this clonotype: The junction does not match germline at one end; this may be a read error. The V call is TRBV6-1, the J call TRBJ2-5; TRBD1 aligns across 7 bases. In germline, CDR1 is MNHNS, CDR2 SASEGT. CDR3 size: 15 residues. CDR3 nucleotide sequence: TGTGTCAGCAGTGGAAGACCGGGACAGCAAGAGACCCAGTACTTC. It translates to CVSSGRPGQQETQYF.

Worth noting for this clonotype: With a much larger clone just one base away, this may be a read error. The chain is built from TRBV5-1 and TRBJ2-1; D is possibly TRBD2 (6 bases). The CDR3 extends over 15 amino acids. V gave up 4 bases and J gave up 5 bases, with 16 bases separating them. CDR1 SGHRS and CDR2 YFSETQ come from the germline V gene. The CDR3 loop is CASSPLPGADNEQFF. CDR3 nucleotides: TGCGCCAGCAGCCCACTACCGGGAGCGGACAATGAGCAGTTCTTC.

This clonotype was counted many times. The chain uses TRBV4-1 and TRBJ2-1, with D unclear. The germline CDR1 and CDR2 sequences are MGHRA and YSYEKL. Trimming removed 0 bases from V and 3 bases from J, with 9 bases in between. This CDR3 is 15 amino acids long. The CDR3 reads CASSQDYGRYNEQFF. The CDR3 DNA is TGCGCCAGCAGCCAAGATTACGGACGCTACAATGAGCAGTTCTTC.

This clonotype was counted only a few times. A read error may be the cause here, since a much bigger clone is one base away. No conserved phenylalanine or tryptophan is present at the end of the CDR3, so a read error is the likely explanation. The V gene is TRBV6-1, the J gene TRBJ1-1; 7 positions agree with TRBD1. CDR1 is MNHNS, CDR2 SASEGT, per germline. V lost 2 bases, J lost 4 bases, and 4 bases stayed unmatched. The CDR3 has 14 residues. The CDR3 is CASSEYQGGTEAFS. Written as DNA, the CDR3 is TGTGCCAGCAGTGAATACCAGGGGGGCACTGAAGCTTTCTCT.

The rearrangement links TRBV2 to TRBJ2-7; 8 nucleotides agree with TRBD2. V was pared by 5 bases and J by 3 bases, with 6 bases of the junction left unmatched. The CDR3 has 14 amino acids. CDR1 is SNHLY, CDR2 FYNNEI, per germline. The CDR3 region has the DNA TGTGCCAGCAGTTTCAGCGGGAGAGGCTACGAGCAGTACTTC. Its protein product is CASSFSGRGYEQYF. The full variable domain, with the rest looked up from reference TRBV2 and TRBJ2-7, is EPEVTQTPSHQVTQMGQEVILRCVPISNHLYFYWYRQILGQKVEFLVSFYNNEISEKSEIFDDQFSVERPDGSNFTLKIRSTKLEDSAMYFCASSFSGRGYEQYFGPGTRLTVT.

About this clonotype: At one of its ends the junction is not consistent with the germline gene, which may arise from a read error. The V gene is TRBV7-9, the J gene TRBJ1-2, with TRBD1 matching 9 bases. Per the germline V gene, CDR1 is SEHNR and CDR2 is FQNEAQ (reference sequence). The CDR3 is 15 amino acids. The chain's CDR3 is CASSSTGGKNYGYTF. Here the CDR3 DNA reads TGTGCCAGCAGCTCCACAGGGGGCAAGAACTATGGTTACACCTTC.

The chain links TRBV11-2 to TRBJ2-1; no firm D call. The CDR3 spans 15 residues. V lost 6 bases to trimming and J lost 0 bases, with 12 bases between them. The germline CDR1 and CDR2 sequences are SGHAT and FQNNGV. CDR3 in amino acids: CASRRNLSSYNEQFF. The CDR3 coding sequence is TGTGCCAGCAGGAGAAATCTGAGCTCCTACAATGAGCAGTTCTTC.

Regarding this clonotype: The junction departs from germline at one end; a sequencing error may be responsible. The chain recombines TRBV11-2 with TRBJ2-1; TRBD2 matches 7 bases. The V gene's germline CDR1 is SGHAT and CDR2 FQNNGV. The CDR3 is made up of 17 amino acids. The DNA for the CDR3 is TGTACCAGCAGCTTACGGGGCTCTAGCGGAAGCTACAATGAGCAGTTCTTC. This sequence encodes CTSSLRGSSGSYNEQFF.

J is TRBJ2-3 and V is TRBV7-9; D unresolved. Germline V CDR1 and CDR2: SEHNR, FQNEAQ (reference sequence). Trimming left V 1 base short and J 0 bases short, with 11 bases between. This CDR3 has 16 residues. The CDR3 here is CASSLGTSSSTDTQYF. In nucleotides, the CDR3 is TGTGCCAGCAGCTTAGGAACAAGCTCTAGCACAGATACGCAGTATTTT.

A note on this clonotype: A much larger clone differs by one base, so this may be a read error. This chain connects TRBV7-8 to TRBJ2-5; D is possibly TRBD1 (5 bases). Germline assignment: CDR1 SGHVS and CDR2 FQNEAQ. The CDR3 contains 17 residues. V dropped 5 bases and J dropped 1 base, with 20 bases sitting between them. The chain's CDR3 is CASSLGIRCDSQETQYF. CDR3 coding DNA: TGTGCCAGCAGCCTTGGAATAAGGTGTGACAGCCAAGAGACCCAGTACTTC.

The V call is TRBV5-1, the J call TRBJ2-7; either TRBD1 or TRBD2 may supply D (5 bases each). The V gene lost 5 bases and the J gene lost 0 bases, with 15 bases spanning the gap. The length of the CDR3 is 15 residues. Germline lookup yields CDR1 SGHRS and CDR2 YFSETQ. The CDR3 loop reads CASSRGQEGSYEQYF. The CDR3 DNA reads as TGCGCCAGCAGTCGCGGACAAGAGGGCTCCTACGAGCAGTACTTC.

In the case of this clonotype: A read error is possible here, since a much larger clone lies one base away. The rearrangement links TRBV29-1 to TRBJ2-3; the D gene is possibly TRBD2 (6 bases). Germline V gene sequence: CDR1 SQVTM, CDR2 ANQGSEA. The ends were cut back, 8 bases at V and 6 bases at J, with 30 bases in the middle. This CDR3 is 17 amino acids long. DNA of the CDR3: TGCAGCATGGGACCGCCCTCCTCCGGGAGAGGCGGCGATACGCAGTATTTT. It specifies CSMGPPSSGRGGDTQYF.

This clonotype was seen a handful of times. This sequence may be a read error, since a much larger clone differs from it by one base. The chain recombines TRBV12-3 or TRBV12-4 with TRBJ2-7; unclear D gene. CDR3 length: 14 amino acids. Trimming took 7 bases from V and 1 from J, leaving 14 bases between them. The CDR3 DNA reads TGTGCCAGCATGTCCAGACTGGATTCCTACGAGCAGTACTTC. Translation gives CASMSRLDSYEQYF.

This clonotype came up many times. The chain combines TRBV29-1 with TRBJ2-7; no clear D gene. Trimming stripped 2 bases from V and 0 bases from J, with 11 bases between. Germline CDR1 and CDR2: SQVTM and ANQGSEA. The CDR3 is 14 residues long. The CDR3 DNA follows: TGCAGCGTTGAAACTCAACCACCCTCCTACGAGCAGTACTTC. This sequence encodes CSVETQPPSYEQYF.

As concerns this clonotype: Its ends do not fully match the called genes, so a read error is possible. The chain joins TRBV11-2 to TRBJ2-7; a weak D match, TRBD2 (6 bases). Germline V lookup: CDR1 SGHAT, CDR2 FQNNGV. The CDR3 is 19 residues long. The CDR3 region is CASNLSLAGGPGLTYEQYF. In DNA, the CDR3 is TGTGCCAGCAACTTATCTCTAGCTGGAGGGCCGGGGCTTACTTACGAGCAGTACTTC.

This sequence joins TRBV5-1 and TRBJ2-1, with 11 bases lining up with TRBD2. CDR3 length equals 15 residues. From germline, CDR1 is SGHRS and CDR2 YFSETQ. The trim removed 1 base at V and 4 bases at J, leaving 1 base unmatched. The CDR3 DNA is TGCGCCAGCAGCTTGTCTAGCGGGAGGTACAATGAGCAGTTCTTC. As protein: CASSLSSGRYNEQFF.

On this clonotype: The CDR3 does not close with the conserved phenylalanine or tryptophan, likely indicating a read error. The CDR3 here is CASSPTDTYEQYL. Here the CDR3 DNA reads TGTGCCAGCAGTCCGACAGACACCTACGAGCAGTACTTA. The chain recombines TRBV28 with TRBJ2-7, with D possibly TRBD1 on 5 matching bases. V lost 5 bases to trimming and J lost 2 bases, with 10 bases between them. This CDR3 contains 13 residues. Looked up from germline, CDR1 is MDHEN and CDR2 is SYDVKM.

To note about this clonotype: A single base separates this from a much larger clone, so it may be a read error. V and J are TRBV4-1 and TRBJ2-4; the D gene is possibly TRBD1 (6 bases). Germline V lookup: CDR1 MGHRA, CDR2 YSYEKL. The length of the CDR3 is 18 residues. The CDR3: CASSQGFHREKANNIQYF. The CDR3 coding sequence is TGCGCCAGCAGCCAAGGGTTTCACAGGGAGAAGGCCAATAACATTCAGTACTTC.

This chain joins TRBV28 and TRBJ1-2; TRBD1 matches 7 bases. CDR1 is MDHEN, CDR2 SYDVKM, per germline. The ends lost 9 bases at V and 4 bases at J; junction bases unmatched: 14. The CDR3 extends over 15 amino acids. In DNA, the CDR3 is TGTGCCAGTGGCTGGCCGGGACAGTCATCCTATGGCTACACCTTC. Protein product: CASGWPGQSSYGYTF.

Comment on this clonotype: In this CDR3 the conserved last residue, phenylalanine or tryptophan, is missing, so a read error is likely. The V call is TRBV12-3 or TRBV12-4, the J call TRBJ1-5; the D gene is possibly TRBD1 (5 bases). CDR3 size: 14 residues. This CDR3 reads CASTLALGGSAQHL. CDR3 nucleotide sequence: TGTGCCAGCACTTTAGCGCTCGGGGGGTCAGCCCAGCATTTA.

J is TRBJ2-6 and V is TRBV5-3; D possibly corresponds to TRBD1 (6 bases). TRBV5-3 is an ORF, and what it does is uncertain. V lost 5 bases to trimming and J lost 4 bases, with 22 bases between them. This CDR3 comprises 18 residues. The CDR3 spells CARRQAGHTGRGANVLTF. The CDR3 DNA reads as TGTGCCAGAAGACAGGCCGGACATACAGGGAGAGGGGCCAACGTCCTGACTTTC.

V and J are TRBV6-5 and TRBJ1-1, with 7 bases matching TRBD1. The CDR3 is 17 amino acids. Germline-derived CDR1 and CDR2 are MNHEY and SVGAGI. Trimming took 0 bases from V and 4 from J; bases not matched to a gene: 11. CDR3 sequence (DNA): TGTGCCAGCAGTTACTCGAGTTCCGGACAGGATATCACTGAAGCTTTCTTT. Its translation is CASSYSSSGQDITEAFF.

A word on this clonotype: The DNA is left out, because the CDR3 cannot be placed on it with certainty; the CDR3 is given as TCRdb lists it. J is TRBJ2-7 and V is TRBV11-2; the D segment call TRBD2 is taken from the table without a DNA check. The germline CDR1 and CDR2 sequences are SGHAT and FQNNGV. The CDR3 spans 23 amino acids, including both terminal residues. CDR3 in amino acids: CASSFYICSASGRLAGNSYEQYF.